The 21 T cell receptor beta chains reported below all come from one sample, sequenced in a study of chronic HIV infection and antiretroviral therapy. One entry per CDR3 protein results from TCRdb running MiXCR on the 5' RACE reads. The sample has about 38,000 distinct CDR3 sequences, more than 8% seen once. Sequenced input: peripheral blood. These receptors were taken from an adult who had HIV and had not received antiretroviral therapy, or was an uninfected healthy control (not recorded which).

This clonotype appeared many times. The chain combines TRBV20-1 with TRBJ2-1; D ambiguous. The germline V and J ends were trimmed by 6 bases and 4 bases, with 16 bases remaining between them. The CDR3 sequence is 14 residues long. Germline V lookup: CDR1 DFQATT, CDR2 SNEGSKA (reference sequence). CDR3 sequence (DNA): TGCAGTGCAAAGACAAATACAGAGTACAATGAGCAGTTCTTC. Protein sequence: CSAKTNTEYNEQFF.

This clonotype was seen more than once but under ten times. The V and J genes are TRBV2 and TRBJ1-5; D is unresolved. The CDR3 has 13 amino acids. Trimming shortened V by 6 bases and J by 0 bases, and 6 bases separated the two germline ends. Germline V gives CDR1 SNHLY, CDR2 FYNNEI. This CDR3 is CASRQYSNQPQHF. In DNA form, the CDR3 reads TGTGCCAGCAGACAATATAGCAATCAGCCCCAGCATTTT.

V gene TRBV7-9 combines with J gene TRBJ2-1; no clear D gene. Germline V CDR1 and CDR2: SEHNR, FQNEAQ (reference sequence). Deletions cut 0 bases from V and 9 bases from J, with 9 bases between. This CDR3 contains 13 residues. DNA of the CDR3: TGTGCCAGCAGCTTAGCACGGGTTACTGAGCAGTTCTTC. It is translated as CASSLARVTEQFF.

The table lists this clonotype with many counts. V is TRBV28 and J is TRBJ2-5, with D perhaps matching TRBD1 (5 bases). V lost 6 bases and J lost 4, with 9 bases in between. CDR3 size: 12 residues. Germline CDR1 reads MDHEN; CDR2 reads SYDVKM. DNA for the CDR3: TGTGCCAGCAGATCAAGGGGAGAGACCCAGTACTTC. Encoded protein: CASRSRGETQYF.

The V gene is TRBV10-3, the J gene TRBJ1-4, with no clear D. The CDR3 totals 14 residues. Germline CDR1 is ENHRY and CDR2 is SYGVKD. V dropped 6 bases and J dropped 6 bases, with 14 bases sitting between them. Here the CDR3 DNA reads TGTGCCATCAGAACCCGGGCGGAAGATGAAAAACTGTTTTTT. This sequence encodes CAIRTRAEDEKLFF.

The chain combines TRBV2 with TRBJ1-2; D uncertain. The CDR3 contains 13 residues. Germline V lookup: CDR1 SNHLY, CDR2 FYNNEI. The germline V and J ends were trimmed by 3 bases and 1 base, with 6 bases remaining between them. This CDR3 is CASSEDINYGYTF. The CDR3 DNA follows: TGTGCCAGCAGTGAGGATATTAACTATGGCTACACCTTC.

At least ten counts were recorded for this clonotype. This chain joins TRBV6-1 and TRBJ1-1, with TRBD1 matching over 10 bases. The CDR3 is made up of 14 amino acids. Germline trimming cut 3 bases from V and 5 bases from J; bases unmatched to any gene: 3. Germline values: CDR1 MNHNS, CDR2 SASEGT. This CDR3 is CASSDDRGRTEAFF. The CDR3 DNA reads TGTGCCAGCAGTGATGACAGGGGGCGAACTGAAGCTTTCTTT.

Remarks on this clonotype: A much larger clone lies a single base off, so this may be a read error. This sequence joins TRBV21-1 and TRBJ1-4; the table's D call, TRBD1, has no DNA check behind it. TRBV21-1 is flagged as a pseudogene. The CDR3 has 14 residues. CDR3 sequence: CASSKQGYREKLVF. CDR3 nucleotide sequence: TGTGCCAGCAGCAAACAGGGGTATAGGGAAAAACTGGTTTTT.

The chain joins TRBV28 to TRBJ2-1; D unresolved. The CDR3 is 12 amino acids. Germline CDR1 and CDR2: MDHEN and SYDVKM. Trimming shortened V by 10 bases and J by 0 bases, and 7 bases separated the two germline ends. CDR3 DNA: TGTGCCACCGAAAGCTCCTACAATGAGCAGTTCTTC. Translated: CATESSYNEQFF.

There are many counts of this clonotype. J is TRBJ2-1 and V is TRBV20-1; the match to TRBD2 covers 13 bases. Germline-derived CDR1 and CDR2 are DFQATT and SNEGSKA (reference sequence). The CDR3 runs 15 residues. V lost 1 base and J lost 8; bases outside the gene matches: 5. In DNA form, the CDR3 reads TGCAGTGCTAGAGGGACTAGCGGGAGTTTCGATGAGCAGTTCTTC. This translates into CSARGTSGSFDEQFF.

This clonotype was detected only a few times. The V call is TRBV5-1, the J call TRBJ1-6; 10 nucleotides match TRBD1. The germline CDR1 and CDR2 sequences are SGHRS and YFSETQ. The CDR3 has 15 residues. The V segment lost 4 bases and the J segment 7 bases; nucleotides outside the gene matches: 5. CDR3 DNA: TGCGCCAGCAGCCCCGGGACAGGGGCGAATTCACCCCTCCACTTT. Amino acid sequence: CASSPGTGANSPLHF.

The chain recombines TRBV14 with TRBJ2-7; 12 nucleotides agree with TRBD2. Germline CDR1 SGHDN, CDR2 FVKESK. V lost 6 bases, J lost 3 bases, and 6 bases stayed unmatched. This CDR3 has 15 amino acids. The CDR3: CASSLTSGSYYEQYF. CDR3 DNA sequence: TGTGCCAGCAGTCTGACTAGCGGGAGCTACTACGAGCAGTACTTC.

The gene calls are TRBV6-6 and TRBJ1-1; 7 nucleotides line up with TRBD1. The CDR3 covers 16 residues. Germline values: CDR1 MNHNY, CDR2 SVGAGI (reference sequence). Losses at the gene ends were 4 bases for V and 2 bases for J; bases not matched to a gene: 10. The DNA for the CDR3 is TGTGCCAGCAGTTCCAGGGGGGGGCGGTTAAACACTGAAGCTTTCTTT. This sequence encodes CASSSRGGRLNTEAFF.

The rearrangement joins TRBV20-1 to TRBJ2-7; D may be TRBD2 (6 bases). The germline CDR1 and CDR2 sequences are DFQATT and SNEGSKA (reference sequence). The V end lost 5 bases, the J end lost 1 base, and 15 bases lay between the germline ends. This CDR3 region has 14 residues. CDR3 loop: CSADGGYRSYEQYF. As DNA, the CDR3 is TGCAGTGCTGATGGAGGGTACAGATCCTACGAGCAGTACTTC.

In its sample, this clonotype was seen a few times. This chain links TRBV15 with TRBJ1-6, with TRBD1 as a possible D gene (5 bases). The CDR3 consists of 14 residues. Germline CDR1 is LNHNV and CDR2 is YYDKDF (reference sequence). V was cut by 0 bases and J by 10 bases, with 10 bases left in between. DNA for the CDR3: TGTGCCACCAGCAGAGACGGGGGTTTCTCACCCCTCCACTTT. Protein: CATSRDGGFSPLHF.

The chain recombines TRBV2 with TRBJ2-7; 8 bases line up with TRBD2. Germline V gives CDR1 SNHLY, CDR2 FYNNEI. V gave up 7 bases and J gave up 3 bases; unmatched junction bases: 11. This CDR3 has 15 amino acids. The CDR3 protein is CASIEASGSFYEQYF. For the CDR3, the DNA is TGTGCCAGCATCGAAGCCAGCGGGAGTTTCTACGAGCAGTACTTC. The variable domain in full, completed from reference TRBV2 and TRBJ2-7, reads EPEVTQTPSHQVTQMGQEVILRCVPISNHLYFYWYRQILGQKVEFLVSFYNNEISEKSEIFDDQFSVERPDGSNFTLKIRSTKLEDSAMYFCASIEASGSFYEQYFGPGTRLTVT.

The V call is TRBV2, the J call TRBJ1-1, with D maybe TRBD1 (6 bases). V was shortened by 3 bases and J by 8 bases, with 10 bases between the two germline ends. The CDR3 runs to 12 residues. CDR1 is SNHLY and CDR2 is FYNNEI in the germline V gene. CDR3 nucleotide sequence: TGTGCCAGCAGTGAGATGGGGACAGAAGCTTTCTTT. Its protein product is CASSEMGTEAFF.

This clonotype was counted a few times. The rearrangement uses TRBV28 and TRBJ1-5; D ambiguous. Trimming shortened V by 6 bases and J by 0 bases, and 9 bases separated the two germline ends. In germline, CDR1 is MDHEN, CDR2 SYDVKM. The CDR3 has 14 residues. The CDR3 sequence is CASSPPGSNQPQHF. CDR3 DNA: TGTGCCAGCAGCCCGCCGGGTAGCAATCAGCCCCAGCATTTT.

The chain combines TRBV28 with TRBJ2-7; D remains ambiguous. This CDR3 contains 13 residues. Trimming stripped 6 bases from V and 4 bases from J, with 13 bases between. Germline V lookup: CDR1 MDHEN, CDR2 SYDVKM. DNA for the CDR3: TGTGCCAGCAGCCGGAGCAGGCTATACGAGCAGTACTTC. This translates into CASSRSRLYEQYF.

This clonotype has more than one count but fewer than ten. This chain uses TRBV28 with TRBJ2-6, with a tentative D call TRBD1 (6 bases). Deletions cut 2 bases from V and 4 bases from J, with 9 bases between. This CDR3 is 15 amino acids long. The germline CDR1 and CDR2 sequences are MDHEN and SYDVKM. The CDR3 loop is CASSLAGEGANVLTF. The CDR3 DNA reads as TGTGCCAGCAGTTTAGCAGGGGAAGGGGCCAACGTCCTGACTTTC.

Worth noting for this clonotype: One end of the junction does not line up with germline, which may come from a read error. The chain is built from TRBV4-2 and TRBJ1-1, with unresolved D. Germline V gene sequence: CDR1 LGHNA, CDR2 YNFKEQ. The CDR3 loop spans 13 amino acids. CDR3 amino acids: CASSLVTADETFF. For the CDR3, the DNA is TGTGCCAGCAGCCTTGTGACGGCCGATGAAACTTTCTTT.